The 16 T cell receptor beta chains in this list originate from one sample, sequenced in a study of response to subunit inactivated influenza vaccine (dated by TCRdb to between 2017 and 2018). Library preparation used RT-PCR. TCRdb lists the instrument as Illumina HiSeq 2500. The raw public data were reprocessed by TCRdb itself: fastp quality trimming at Q25, MiXCR clonotype calling, in-frame beta chains only. Each CDR3 protein appears once, grouped with its most common genes and DNA. Within this sample are about 700,000 distinct CDR3 sequences, with around 14% of them counted one time only. The ten largest clones take up approximately 6.5% of the sample. Sequenced here: PBMCs from blood, sampled roughly 2 weeks before vaccination. These receptors were obtained from a man aged 45-65 years who received an inactivated influenza vaccine. Donor details come from another sample of the same person, matched by shared clones.

The rearrangement links TRBV13 to TRBJ2-7; 8 nucleotides agree with TRBD1. The CDR3 length is 14 residues. The V and J ends lost 5 bases and 3 bases, in that order; junction bases with no gene match: 6. Germline CDR1 is PRHDT and CDR2 is FYEKMQ (reference sequence). The CDR3 region is CASSQDRARYEQYF. CDR3 DNA sequence: TGTGCCAGCAGCCAGGACAGGGCTCGCTACGAGCAGTACTTC.

This clonotype was seen a handful of times. The V and J genes are TRBV7-9 and TRBJ2-7; D is undetermined. Germline V gives CDR1 SEHNR, CDR2 FQNEAQ (reference sequence). Trimming removed 3 bases at V and 6 bases at J, with 12 bases between. This CDR3 comprises 13 residues. Here the CDR3 DNA reads TGTGCCAGCAGCTTCGCACGACAATCCGAGCAGTACTTC. This sequence encodes CASSFARQSEQYF. Looking up the rest from reference TRBV7-9 and TRBJ2-7 gives the full variable domain: DTGVSQNPRHKITKRGQNVTFRCDPISEHNRLYWYRQTLGQGPEFLTYFQNEAQLEKSRLLSDRFSAERPKGSFSTLEIQRTEQGDSAMYLCASSFARQSEQYFGPGTRLTVT.

A few counts support this clonotype. V and J are TRBV12-3 or TRBV12-4 and TRBJ1-6, with a tentative D call TRBD1 (6 bases). V was cut by 5 bases and J by 8 bases, with 19 bases left in between. This CDR3 is 16 amino acids long. CDR3 bases: TGTGCCAGCAGTCTAGGGGGTGGGGCCGCCGATTCACCCCTCCACTTT. Translating gives CASSLGGGAADSPLHF.

Many counts were recorded for this clonotype. This CDR3 reads CASSKTSGFSYEQYF. The CDR3 DNA reads as TGTGCCAGCAGCAAGACTAGCGGTTTCTCCTACGAGCAGTACTTC. V and J are TRBV11-2 and TRBJ2-7, with TRBD2 matching over 9 bases. The CDR3 is made up of 15 amino acids. Germline values: CDR1 SGHAT, CDR2 FQNNGV. V lost 5 bases and J lost 0; bases outside the gene matches: 5.

This clonotype was seen a few times. V and J are TRBV4-3 and TRBJ1-4; TRBD1 matches 11 bases. This CDR3 spans 17 amino acids. Per germline, CDR1 LGHNA and CDR2 YSLEER. With 2 bases clipped from V and 10 bases from J, the junction kept 12 bases outside the gene matches. This chain's CDR3 is CASSQFWTGGESGKLFF. The CDR3 DNA sequence: TGCGCCAGCAGCCAATTTTGGACAGGGGGCGAAAGTGGAAAACTGTTTTTT.

The CDR3 bases are TGTGCCAGCAGTGAAGCCCCCTTCCTTGATTCACCCCTCCACTTT. This translates into CASSEAPFLDSPLHF. The V and J genes are TRBV6-1 and TRBJ1-6; D is uncertain. There are 15 residues in the CDR3. Germline assignment: CDR1 MNHNS and CDR2 SASEGT. V gave up 0 bases and J gave up 8 bases, with 11 bases separating them.

The chain joins TRBV2 to TRBJ1-5, with D uncertain. From germline, CDR1 is SNHLY and CDR2 FYNNEI. The ends were cut back, 0 bases at V and 0 bases at J, with 3 bases in the middle. This CDR3 region has 14 residues. The CDR3 DNA sequence: TGTGCCAGCAGTGAAGCGGCTAGCAATCAGCCCCAGCATTTT. Translated: CASSEAASNQPQHF.

This clonotype occurred a few times. The chain employs TRBV20-1 and TRBJ2-1, with TRBD2 identical over 12 bases. Trimming cost V 5 bases and J 6 bases; bases outside gene matches: 5. This CDR3 spans 14 amino acids. Germline CDR1 and CDR2: DFQATT and SNEGSKA (reference sequence). The CDR3 DNA reads as TGCAGTGCTTATCTAGCGGGGGGGGGCAATGAGCAGTTCTTC. Protein: CSAYLAGGGNEQFF.

J is TRBJ1-1 and V is TRBV28; TRBD1 aligns across 7 bases. The CDR3 spans 12 residues. After removal of 4 bases from V and 13 bases from J, the junction contained 9 bases not matched to a gene. In germline, CDR1 is MDHEN, CDR2 SYDVKM. This CDR3 is CASSSHLRQGFF. The DNA of the CDR3 is TGTGCCAGCAGTTCCCACCTACGACAGGGTTTCTTT.

This clonotype appeared many times. The chain combines TRBV20-1 with TRBJ2-7; TRBD1 aligns across 10 bases. The CDR3 runs to 14 residues. Germline V gene data show CDR1 as DFQATT and CDR2 as SNEGSKA (reference sequence). With 3 bases clipped from V and 2 bases from J, the junction kept 4 bases outside the gene matches. The DNA of the CDR3 is TGCAGTGCTAGTCTGGGACAGGGGACCTACGAGCAGTACTTC. Its translation is CSASLGQGTYEQYF.

This clonotype was seen repeatedly, ten times or more. The rearrangement uses TRBV6-2 or TRBV6-3 and TRBJ2-7; D is uncertain. The ends were cut back, 4 bases at V and 7 bases at J, with 14 bases in the middle. Looked up from germline, CDR1 is MNHEY and CDR2 is SVGEGT. The CDR3 totals 13 residues. The DNA for the CDR3 is TGTGCCAGCAGTTTCCAGACCGGCCGGGAGCAGTACTTC. This codes for CASSFQTGREQYF.

This clonotype was counted at least ten times. J is TRBJ2-7 and V is TRBV5-1, with 9 bases identical to TRBD1. Germline-derived CDR1 and CDR2 are SGHRS and YFSETQ. After removal of 2 bases from V and 3 bases from J, the junction contained 9 bases not matched to a gene. This CDR3 comprises 16 residues. The CDR3 spells CASSFGAQGAVYEQYF. CDR3 DNA sequence: TGCGCCAGCAGCTTCGGCGCACAGGGGGCTGTCTACGAGCAGTACTTC.

The gene calls are TRBV7-3 and TRBJ2-5; tentative D call: TRBD1 (6 bases). Deletions cut 5 bases from V and 1 base from J, with 8 bases between. CDR1 and CDR2 from the germline V gene are SGHTA and FQGTGA. This CDR3 has 13 residues. The CDR3 reads CASSGQPQETQYF. The CDR3 coding sequence is TGTGCCAGCAGCGGACAGCCCCAAGAGACCCAGTACTTC.

The J gene is TRBJ2-2, the V gene TRBV20-1, with 9 bases fitting TRBD1. This CDR3 is built from 13 residues. The germline CDR1 and CDR2 sequences are DFQATT and SNEGSKA (reference sequence). V was pared by 6 bases and J by 5 bases, with 4 bases of the junction left unmatched. CDR3: CSARTGETGELFF. DNA of the CDR3: TGCAGTGCCAGGACAGGGGAAACCGGGGAGCTGTTTTTT.

The rearrangement joins TRBV3-1 to TRBJ2-1, with 10 bases identical to TRBD2. Germline assignment: CDR1 LGHDT and CDR2 YNNKEL (reference sequence). This CDR3 region has 16 residues. The V and J ends lost 3 bases and 6 bases, in that order; junction bases with no gene match: 8. CDR3 region: CASSQVSWTSGNEQFF. CDR3 sequence (DNA): TGTGCCAGCAGCCAGGTGAGTTGGACTAGCGGCAATGAGCAGTTCTTC.

The V gene is TRBV6-5, the J gene TRBJ2-5, with D possibly being TRBD1 or TRBD2 (6 bases each). The germline gives CDR1 MNHEY, CDR2 SVGAGI. V was cut by 2 bases and J by 5 bases, with 27 bases left in between. The CDR3 is made up of 19 amino acids. CDR3: CASSYAIGQPGVSEETQYF. CDR3 coding DNA: TGTGCCAGCAGTTACGCGATCGGACAGCCGGGGGTCTCCGAGGAGACCCAGTACTTC.